This T cell receptor (beta chain) came from a study of OX40 agonist ivuxolimab in advanced cancers. Study as a whole: An agonistic human IgG2 monoclonal antibody against OX40 (CD134) was given. Patients receiving dose escalation had hepatocellular carcinoma, melanoma, renal cell or head and neck cancer. The study's findings and limits: The study found that CD8+ T cells averaged more expanded clones than CD4+.

Enrollment shut out patients with autoimmune disease history or systemic immunosuppression. The data were produced by immunoSEQ multiplex PCR, yet TCRdb's version contains in-frame clones alone and is incomplete. This sample has about 100,000 clones, with around nine tenths found just once. Per germline, CDR1 SGDLS and CDR2 YYNGEE. The CDR3 has 13 residues. V was pared by 4 bases and J by 4 bases, with 3 bases of the junction left unmatched. Concerning this clone: Its antigen is unidentified.

The material sequenced was CD4+ or CD8+ T cells sorted from blood, taken in a trial of the OX40 agonist ivuxolimab. This chain links TRBV9 with TRBJ2-3; 7 bases are a match to TRBD2. This TCR was sampled from an adult with an advanced solid tumor such as melanoma, head and neck, liver or kidney cancer. The chain's CDR3 is CASSTTSADTQYF. The CDR3 DNA reads TGTGCCAGCAGCACAACTAGCGCAGATACGCAGTATTTT.